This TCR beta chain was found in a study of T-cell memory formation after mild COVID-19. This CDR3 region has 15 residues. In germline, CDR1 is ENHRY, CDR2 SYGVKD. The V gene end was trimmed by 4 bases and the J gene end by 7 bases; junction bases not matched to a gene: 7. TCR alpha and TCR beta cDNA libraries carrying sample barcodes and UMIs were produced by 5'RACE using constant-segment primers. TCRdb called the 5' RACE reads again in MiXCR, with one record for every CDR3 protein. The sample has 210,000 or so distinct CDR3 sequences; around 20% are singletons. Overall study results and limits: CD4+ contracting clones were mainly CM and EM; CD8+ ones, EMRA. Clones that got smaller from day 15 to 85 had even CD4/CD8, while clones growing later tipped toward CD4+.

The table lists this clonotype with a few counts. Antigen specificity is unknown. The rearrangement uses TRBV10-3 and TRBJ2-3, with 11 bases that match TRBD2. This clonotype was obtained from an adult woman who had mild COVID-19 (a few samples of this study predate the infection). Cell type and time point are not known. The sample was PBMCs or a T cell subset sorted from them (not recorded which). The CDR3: CAISGTSGSPNTQYF. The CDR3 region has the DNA TGTGCCATCAGTGGAACTAGCGGGAGCCCCAATACGCAGTATTTT.